Following are 15 T cell receptor beta chains from one sample sequenced in a study of blood T cells in healthy people across ages (dated by TCRdb to between 2014 and 2017). Libraries were built with 5' RACE. Instrument used: Illumina HiSeq 2500. A second 7 to 11 cycle PCR used a sample-barcoded 5' primer and a J-beta primer mix. TCRdb reprocessed the public reads (quality trimming at Q25 with fastp, clone calling with MiXCR) and kept in-frame beta chains. Records with the same CDR3 protein are collapsed into one entry carrying the most frequent genes and DNA. Recorded for this sample are 850,000 or so distinct CDR3 sequences; 25% to 30% of them occurred a single time. The ten most abundant clones make up roughly a sixth of the sample. Sequenced sample: blood. The origin of the receptors is a woman at least 80 years old in good health.

The chain combines TRBV12-3 or TRBV12-4 with TRBJ2-1; 7 positions match TRBD2. The CDR3 runs to 12 residues. Germline trimming cut 7 bases from V and 7 bases from J; bases unmatched to any gene: 4. CDR3 nucleotide sequence: TGTGCCAGCACTGGGACTATGAATGAGCAGTTCTTC. Translated, it gives CASTGTMNEQFF.

This clonotype came up a few times. A read error is possible here, since a much larger clone lies one base away. CDR3 loop: CVSSRTGGSSYEQYF. The CDR3 DNA reads TGTGTCAGCAGTAGAACAGGGGGTAGTTCCTACGAGCAGTACTTC. J is TRBJ2-7 and V is TRBV12-3 or TRBV12-4, with TRBD1 matching 8 bases. The CDR3 has 15 amino acids.

In regard to this clonotype: One end of the junction does not line up with germline, which may come from a read error. The rearrangement joins TRBV12-3 or TRBV12-4 to TRBJ1-1; D perhaps matches TRBD1 (5 bases). There are 14 residues in the CDR3. CDR3 in amino acids: CASSPSGGNTKAFF. CDR3 DNA: TGTGCCAGCAGTCCCTCGGGGGGGAACACTAAAGCTTTCTTT.

The chain couples TRBV28 to TRBJ2-2; TRBD1 matches at 9 bases. Per the germline V gene, CDR1 is MDHEN and CDR2 is SYDVKM. The CDR3 has 18 amino acids. V shed 10 bases, J shed 3 bases, and the junction held 18 bases outside the gene matches. Written as DNA, the CDR3 is TGTGCCACCATTTCCGGGACAGGGCTTCTCGGAGACACCGGGGAGCTGTTTTTT. It codes for CATISGTGLLGDTGELFF. The full variable domain, its missing parts supplied by reference TRBV28 and TRBJ2-2, is DVKVTQSSRYLVKRTGEKVFLECVQDMDHENMFWYRQDPGLGLRLIYFSYDVKMKEKGDIPEGYSVSREKKERFSLILESASTNQTSMYLCATISGTGLLGDTGELFFGEGSRLTVL.

The chain employs TRBV7-2 and TRBJ2-2; 9 bases are a match to TRBD2. Germline values: CDR1 SGHTA, CDR2 FQGNSA. Losses at the gene ends were 3 bases for V and 1 base for J; bases not matched to a gene: 3. The CDR3 consists of 16 residues. CDR3 sequence reads: CASSFASGVNTGELFF. The CDR3 bases are TGTGCCAGCAGCTTCGCTAGCGGGGTGAACACCGGGGAGCTGTTTTTT.

The table lists this clonotype with many counts. CDR3 amino acids: CASRDPGGPSDTQYF. CDR3 in DNA: TGTGCCAGCAGAGACCCGGGGGGGCCGTCAGATACGCAGTATTTT. The V and J genes are TRBV6-2 or TRBV6-3 and TRBJ2-3, with 8 bases lining up with TRBD2. The CDR3 sequence is 15 residues long. The V gene's germline CDR1 is MNHEY and CDR2 SVGEGT. Losses at the gene ends were 6 bases for V and 4 bases for J; bases not matched to a gene: 9.

This chain links TRBV11-2 with TRBJ2-5; 14 nucleotides match TRBD2. The J call may be mistaken, given a closer DNA end match to TRBJ2-7. Germline assignment: CDR1 SGHAT and CDR2 FQNNGV. The CDR3 sequence is 18 residues long. In DNA form, the CDR3 reads TGTGCCAGCAGCTCTCACCTTATTGGACTAGCGGGGGGATACGAGCAGTACTTC. Translating it yields CASSSHLIGLAGGYEQYF.

V gene TRBV13 combines with J gene TRBJ2-3; D is undetermined. V was pared by 2 bases and J by 7 bases, with 7 bases between. The length of the CDR3 is 12 residues. CDR1 is PRHDT, CDR2 FYEKMQ, per germline (reference sequence). The CDR3: CASSLNRNTQYF. CDR3 in DNA: TGTGCCAGCAGCTTAAATCGAAATACGCAGTATTTT. Combining the CDR3 with reference TRBV13 and TRBJ2-3 gives the whole variable domain AAGVIQSPRHLIKEKRETATLKCYPIPRHDTVYWYQQGPGQDPQFLISFYEKMQSDKGSIPDRFSAQQFSDYHSELNMSSLELGDSALYFCASSLNRNTQYFGPGTRLTVL.

The CDR3 loop is CSAREAGIKDNSPLHF. The CDR3 nucleotides are TGCAGTGCTAGAGAAGCAGGGATCAAGGATAATTCACCCCTCCACTTT. This chain joins TRBV20-1 and TRBJ1-6; D is perhaps TRBD1 (5 bases). Germline-derived CDR1 and CDR2 are DFQATT and SNEGSKA (reference sequence). V lost 0 bases, J lost 5 bases, and 14 bases lay in between. CDR3 length equals 16 residues.

This clonotype was counted only a few times. V is TRBV7-2 and J is TRBJ1-1; D possibly corresponds to TRBD1 (5 bases). V was cut by 4 bases and J by 9 bases, with 15 bases left in between. The germline V gene has CDR1 SGHTA and CDR2 FQGNSA. CDR3 length equals 13 residues. The CDR3 coding sequence is TGTGCCAGCAGCTCAATGGGGGTAGGGAAAGCTTTCTTT. Its protein is CASSSMGVGKAFF. The full variable domain, in which reference TRBV7-2 and TRBJ1-1 provide the parts outside the CDR3, is GAGVSQSPSNKVTEKGKDVELRCDPISGHTALYWYRQSLGQGLEFLIYFQGNSAPDKSGLPSDRFSAERTGGSVSTLTIQRTQQEDSAVYLCASSSMGVGKAFFGQGTRLTVV.

This clonotype was detected ten times or more. V gene TRBV27 combines with J gene TRBJ2-3; 9 bases fit TRBD2. Trimming cost V 6 bases and J 5 bases; bases outside gene matches: 12. The length of the CDR3 is 16 residues. Germline V gene data show CDR1 as MNHEY and CDR2 as SMNVEV (reference sequence). The CDR3 loop is CASRTARGGAGDTQYF. Here the CDR3 DNA reads TGTGCCAGCAGGACGGCCCGCGGGGGGGCCGGAGATACGCAGTATTTT.

This clonotype was detected only a few times. The genes are TRBV7-9 and TRBJ2-7, with 12 positions matching TRBD1. CDR1 SEHNR and CDR2 FQNEAQ come from the germline V gene (reference sequence). The CDR3 runs 15 residues. The J segment lost 6 bases and the V segment lost 6 bases, leaving 9 bases of the junction unmatched. DNA for the CDR3: TGTGCCAGCAGGAGCCCGGGACAGGGGGCTAGCGAGCAGTACTTC. Amino acid sequence: CASRSPGQGASEQYF.

This clonotype was detected many times. This sequence joins TRBV6-6 and TRBJ2-5; tentative D call: TRBD1 (6 bases). The CDR3 covers 13 residues. V shed 9 bases and J shed 4 bases, with 15 bases lying between them. The germline gives CDR1 MNHNY, CDR2 SVGAGI (reference sequence). CDR3 DNA sequence: TGTGCCAGTAGGAACAGGGTGGGAGAGACCCAGTACTTC. Its translation is CASRNRVGETQYF.

The chain has TRBV2 and TRBJ1-6; the match to TRBD1 covers 8 bases. The J segment lost 9 bases and the V segment lost 8 bases, leaving 6 bases of the junction unmatched. There are 13 residues in the CDR3. In germline, CDR1 is SNHLY, CDR2 FYNNEI. The CDR3 DNA reads as TGTGCCAGCGATACCGGGACAGGTTCACCCCTCCACTTT. Encoded protein: CASDTGTGSPLHF.

About this clonotype itself: A much larger clonotype is one base distant, so this may be a read error. The CDR3 DNA reads as TGTGCCGCCAACTCAGCCGGGACTAGCGGGGGGATGCGAACGCAGTATTTT. Amino acids: CAANSAGTSGGMRTQYF. V gene TRBV15 combines with J gene TRBJ2-3, with 15 bases aligning to TRBD2. In germline, CDR1 is LNHNV, CDR2 YYDKDF (reference sequence). V was pared by 11 bases and J by 9 bases, with 18 bases of the junction left unmatched. The CDR3 is 17 residues long.